This is a list of T cell receptor beta chains from one sample in a study of blood T cells in healthy people across ages. MiXCR was run by TCRdb on the 5' RACE reads, yielding one entry per CDR3 protein. The table records some 640,000 distinct CDR3 sequences, around 49% of them present only once. Sequencing used blood. The origin of the receptors is a woman in her sixties or seventies in good health. Both conserved end residues are part of each CDR3. A D gene is named only where the DNA matches it firmly. Clone size is stated in some rows and not others, as once, few, many or a class when expanded.

clone_size	j_call	d_call	v_call	cdr3_nt	cdr3_aa
few	TRBJ2-7	TRBD1	TRBV4-1	TGCGCCAGCAGCCAACCGGGACAGGTTATCCACGAGCAGTACTTC	CASSQPGQVIHEQYF
few	TRBJ1-4	TRBD1	TRBV20-1	TGCAGTGCTAGGGAGACAGGGGAATTAAGGGAAAAACTGTTTTTT	CSARETGELREKLFF
NA	TRBJ2-1	TRBD2	TRBV7-6	TGTGCCAGCAGCCAAACTAGCGGGAGGGCCATCCAAGGGCAGTTCTTC	CASSQTSGRAIQGQFF
NA	TRBJ2-1	TRBD2	TRBV4-3	TGCGCCAGCAGCCGGGGGTGGCGGGAGTCGTACAATGAGCAGTTCTTC	CASSRGWRESYNEQFF
NA	TRBJ2-5	NA	TRBV9	TGTGCCAGCAGCGTAGGCTGGTCGGAGACCCAGTACTTC	CASSVGWSETQYF
NA	TRBJ2-3	NA	TRBV7-9	TGTGCCAGCAGCGCCGATTGGGGGCCAGATACGCAGTATTTT	CASSADWGPDTQYF
NA	TRBJ2-7	TRBD2	TRBV2	TGTGCCAGCAGGGGGATCAGCGGGAGATCCTACGAGCAGTACTTC	CASRGISGRSYEQYF
NA	TRBJ2-5	NA	TRBV28	TGTGGTTGTGGGGGTGCACGGCAGTTCGAGACCCAGTACTTC	CGCGGARQFETQYF
NA	TRBJ2-3	TRBD2	TRBV20-1	TGCAGTCCTATAGCGGGAGGAACAGATACGCAGTATTTT	CSPIAGGTDTQYF
NA	TRBJ1-4	NA	TRBV13	TGTGCCAGCAGCTTAGGCCACCCTGGGGGTGAAAAACTGTTTTTT	CASSLGHPGGEKLFF
many	TRBJ2-7	NA	TRBV12-3/TRBV12-4	TGTGCCAGCAGCAGGGACTTCTACGAGCAGTACTTC	CASSRDFYEQYF
NA	TRBJ2-7	NA	TRBV18	TGTGCCAGCTCACCAGCGGAGTACGAGCAGTACTTC	CASSPAEYEQYF
NA	TRBJ2-3	TRBD1	TRBV29-1	TGCAGCGAATCGGAGGGGACAGGGAGCACAGATACGCAGTATTTT	CSESEGTGSTDTQYF
once	TRBJ2-1	NA	TRBV15	TGTGCCACCAGCAGCCTGACCCCCAGGGACGGCTCCTACAATGAGCAGTTCTTC	CATSSLTPRDGSYNEQFF
NA	TRBJ2-1	TRBD2	TRBV10-3	TGTGCCATCAGGACAGGGCGACTAGCGGGAGATCCTGAGCAGTTCTTC	CAIRTGRLAGDPEQFF
NA	TRBJ1-2	NA	TRBV24-1	TGTGCCACCAGTGACCAGTCCTGGGGCTACACCTTC	CATSDQSWGYTF
NA	TRBJ2-5	NA	TRBV27	TGTGCCAGCAGTTGGGGTACAGGGTCGGAGACCCAGTACTTC	CASSWGTGSETQYF
NA	TRBJ2-3	NA	TRBV20-1	TGCAGTGCTAGAGATCCCACGGCGGGGAGCACAGATACGCAGTATTTT	CSARDPTAGSTDTQYF
NA	TRBJ2-5	TRBD2	TRBV9	TGTGCCAGCAGCGTAGGTACTAGCGGGATTTGGGAGACCCAGTACTTC	CASSVGTSGIWETQYF
few	TRBJ2-1	NA	TRBV29-1	TGCAGCGTTGGCCTCAGGGGAAATGAGCAGTTCTTC	CSVGLRGNEQFF
NA	TRBJ2-7	NA	TRBV20-1	TGCAGTGCTACCGTTAGTCCCAGTTCCCACGAGCAGTACTTC	CSATVSPSSHEQYF
few	TRBJ2-5	NA	TRBV5-6	TGTGCCAGCAGCCTAACGGTGGGGGGCACGTCCCAGTACTTC	CASSLTVGGTSQYF
NA	TRBJ2-1	NA	TRBV7-3	TGTGCCAGCAGCTCGTCAGCCTCACCCTACGATGAGCAGTTCTTC	CASSSSASPYDEQFF
NA	TRBJ1-1	NA	TRBV7-9	TGTGCCAGCAGCCCGGGGGAGCCGAACACTGAAGCTTTCTTT	CASSPGEPNTEAFF
NA	TRBJ2-1	TRBD2	TRBV29-1	TGCAGCGTTTGGCTGTTTGAGGGAGGGCCTTTAGATGAGCAGTTCTTC	CSVWLFEGGPLDEQFF